One T cell receptor (beta chain) is described in this entry. Selected positively for CCR7 and CD45RO-negative, naive CD8 cells excluded terminally differentiated effector memory CD45RA+ cells. After removal of 8 bases from V and 2 bases from J, the junction contained 3 bases not matched to a gene. The CDR3 runs to 12 residues. CDR1 and CDR2 from the germline V gene are MNHEY and SMNVEV (reference sequence). This sample is part of a study of shared clonotypes between healthy human individuals. For the study at large: The donors, a couple of women and a few men, were aged 18 to 49.

The method was immunoSEQ multiplex PCR; TCRdb's version includes in-frame clones alone and lacks a portion of them. The sample lists roughly 590,000 clones; 95% to 96% were seen once. The chain combines TRBV27 with TRBJ2-7; 7 bases agree with TRBD1. This clonotype was obtained from a woman aged 25 to 45 in good health. Sequencing was performed on naive CD8+ T cells sorted from blood. This CDR3 reads CASAGTAYEQYF. In nucleotides, the CDR3 is TGTGCCAGCGCTGGGACAGCCTACGAGCAGTACTTC.